The sequence of this T cell receptor (beta chain) was determined in a study of blood T cell repertoires in COVID-19. Study-wide background: There were acute and convalescent COVID-19 samples, and they came from the United States, Italy and Spain. Sample material is recorded as cDNA or gDNA derived from T cells, B-cell-depleted T cells, or PBMCs.

Original methodology: Nucleated cell counts were estimated from reference gene primer amplification. TCRdb's copy holds only in-frame clones and misses some; the assay was immunoSEQ multiplex PCR. V, J and clone size reflect that table, while D and trimming were determined from the DNA. The table lists about 250,000 clones, around 83% of them singletons. Source material: peripheral blood. This TCR was sampled from a woman between 40 and 50 years old who had recovered from COVID-19.

DNA for the CDR3: TGTGCCAGCAGCCCCGGGACAGGGACTAATCAGCCCCAGCATTTT. Amino acid sequence: CASSPGTGTNQPQHF. The gene calls are TRBV7-9 and TRBJ1-5, with 9 bases identical to TRBD1. This CDR3 is built from 15 residues. Germline loops: CDR1 SEHNR, CDR2 FQNEAQ (reference sequence). V was pared by 5 bases and J by 4 bases, with 6 bases of the junction left unmatched.